The 3 T cell receptor beta chains below come from one sample, sequenced in a study of cytotoxic CD8 clonotypes in ibrutinib-treated CLL. TCRdb keeps only in-frame clones here, not all; method: immunoSEQ multiplex PCR. The repertoire consists of some 92,000 clones, with 60% to 80% occurring once and the leading ten covering approximately 25%. The sample here was PBMCs, taken after 24 months of ibrutinib treatment. The receptors here all came from a human donor with chronic lymphocytic leukemia.

This chain links TRBV29-1 with TRBJ2-1; TRBD1 might be the D (6 bases). With 2 bases removed from V and 3 bases from J, the gap between germline ends came to 11 bases. The CDR3 contains 14 residues. CDR1 is SQVTM and CDR2 is ANQGSEA in the germline V gene. The CDR3: CSVEWIGGYNEQFF. CDR3 DNA sequence: TGCAGCGTTGAATGGATAGGGGGCTACAATGAGCAGTTCTTC.

The chain joins TRBV7-3 to TRBJ2-6; D uncertain. Trimming stripped 0 bases from V and 0 bases from J, with 6 bases between. The CDR3 spans 16 residues. Germline assignment: CDR1 SGHTA and CDR2 FQGTGA. Written as DNA, the CDR3 is TGTGCCAGCAGCTTAACACGGCCCTCTGGGGCCAACGTCCTGACTTTC. Translation: CASSLTRPSGANVLTF.

In this sample, this clone turned up once. The chain uses TRBV4-1 and TRBJ2-3; 7 bases fit TRBD2. CDR3 length: 16 amino acids. The ends lost 4 bases at V and 5 bases at J; junction bases unmatched: 12. Germline V gene data show CDR1 as MGHRA and CDR2 as YSYEKL. DNA for the CDR3: TGCGCCAGCAGCCCAAACGGCGGGGAGGGCCGAGATACGCAGTATTTT. It translates to CASSPNGGEGRDTQYF.